This T cell receptor (beta chain) was sequenced in a study of blood T cells in healthy people across ages. Broader study findings: Older age went with lower TCR beta diversity per million T cells, in a roughly linear way.

As regards this clonotype: Its antigen is not identified.

A second roughly 6 to 11 cycle PCR used barcoded and J-beta primers. Each cDNA molecule, via a template-switch adaptor with 12 random nucleotides, was tagged. TCRdb independently ran MiXCR on the 5' RACE reads; one entry per CDR3 protein. The sample has approximately 850,000 distinct CDR3 sequences; 58% are singletons. Drawing of peripheral blood yielded ten milliliters from each donor. The V gene lost 3 bases and the J gene lost 5 bases, with 17 bases spanning the gap. Germline V CDR1 and CDR2: DFQATT, SNEGSKA (reference sequence). The CDR3 totals 15 residues. The rearrangement joins TRBV20-1 to TRBJ1-5, with a possible D match to TRBD1 (5 bases). The receptor was isolated from a man in his thirties or forties in good health. The source material was blood. DNA of the CDR3: TGCAGTGCTAGTCCCCCCTCCAGGGATGATCAGCCCCAGCATTTT. It is translated as CSASPPSRDDQPQHF.